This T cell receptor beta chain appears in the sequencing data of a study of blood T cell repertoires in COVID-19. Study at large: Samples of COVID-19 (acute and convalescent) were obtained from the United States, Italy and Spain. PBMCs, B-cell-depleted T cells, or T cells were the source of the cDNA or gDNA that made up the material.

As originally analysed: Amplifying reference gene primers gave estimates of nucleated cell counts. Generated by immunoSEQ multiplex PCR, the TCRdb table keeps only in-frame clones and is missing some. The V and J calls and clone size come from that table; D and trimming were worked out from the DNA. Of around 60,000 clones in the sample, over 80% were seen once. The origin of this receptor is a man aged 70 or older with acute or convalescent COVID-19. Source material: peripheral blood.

In nucleotides, the CDR3 is TGTGCCAGCAGCGCCTACTCTAGCGGGGGTATCAATGAGCAGTTCTTC. Amino acid sequence: CASSAYSSGGINEQFF. The J gene is TRBJ2-1, the V gene TRBV9; 10 bases map to TRBD2. V lost 3 bases, J lost 6 bases, and 9 bases stayed unmatched. Germline V lookup: CDR1 SGDLS, CDR2 YYNGEE. The CDR3 has 16 amino acids.